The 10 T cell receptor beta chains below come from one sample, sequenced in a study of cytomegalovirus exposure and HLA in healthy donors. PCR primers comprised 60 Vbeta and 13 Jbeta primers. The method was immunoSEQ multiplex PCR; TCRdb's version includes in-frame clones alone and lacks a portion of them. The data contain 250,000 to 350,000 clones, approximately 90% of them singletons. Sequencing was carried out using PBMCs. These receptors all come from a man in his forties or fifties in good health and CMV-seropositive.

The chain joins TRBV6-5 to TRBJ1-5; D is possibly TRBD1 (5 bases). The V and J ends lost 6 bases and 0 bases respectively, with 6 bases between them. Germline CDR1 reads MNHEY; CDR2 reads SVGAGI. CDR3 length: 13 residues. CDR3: CASRQDSNQPQHF. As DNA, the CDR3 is TGTGCCAGCAGACAGGATAGCAATCAGCCCCAGCATTTT.

The CDR3 bases are TGTGCCAGCAGTGTAGGCACGGGAACGGAGCCCCAGCATTTT. It yields the protein CASSVGTGTEPQHF. V gene TRBV2 combines with J gene TRBJ1-5; D remains unclear. The CDR3 spans 14 residues. Trimming took off 4 bases at V and 8 bases at J, with 15 bases between the two ends. Per the germline V gene, CDR1 is SNHLY and CDR2 is FYNNEI.

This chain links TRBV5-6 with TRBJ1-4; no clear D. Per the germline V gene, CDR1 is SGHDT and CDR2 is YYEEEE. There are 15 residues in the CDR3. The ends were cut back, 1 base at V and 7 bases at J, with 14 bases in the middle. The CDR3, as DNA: TGTGCCAGCAGCTTGCTCAGGTCCCGGGGTGAAAAACTGTTTTTT. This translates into CASSLLRSRGEKLFF.

As DNA, the CDR3 is TGTGCCAGCAGTTTGGACAGTCACTATGGCTACACCTTC. Amino acid sequence: CASSLDSHYGYTF. The chain carries TRBV6-5 and TRBJ1-2, with D perhaps matching TRBD1 (6 bases). V gave up 4 bases and J gave up 3 bases, with 9 bases separating them. The length of the CDR3 is 13 residues. Germline loops: CDR1 MNHEY, CDR2 SVGAGI.

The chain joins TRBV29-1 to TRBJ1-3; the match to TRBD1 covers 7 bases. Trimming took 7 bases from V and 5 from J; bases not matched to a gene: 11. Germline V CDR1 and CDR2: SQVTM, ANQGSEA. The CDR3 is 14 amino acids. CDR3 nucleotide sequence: TGCAGCGCCACTGGACAGGCCGGACGAAACACCATATATTTT. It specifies CSATGQAGRNTIYF.

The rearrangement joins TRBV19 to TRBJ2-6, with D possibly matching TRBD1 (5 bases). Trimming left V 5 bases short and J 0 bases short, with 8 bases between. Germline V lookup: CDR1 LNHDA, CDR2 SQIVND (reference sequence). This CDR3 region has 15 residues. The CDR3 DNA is TGTGCCAGTAGTTCCCAGGGCTCTGGGGCCAACGTCCTGACTTTC. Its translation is CASSSQGSGANVLTF.

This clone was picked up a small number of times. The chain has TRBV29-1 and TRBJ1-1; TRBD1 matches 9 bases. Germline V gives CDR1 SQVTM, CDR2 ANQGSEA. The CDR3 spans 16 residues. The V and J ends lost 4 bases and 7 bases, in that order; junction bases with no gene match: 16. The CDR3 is CSVGDYGGTGRSEAFF. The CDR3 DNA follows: TGCAGCGTTGGTGACTATGGTGGGACAGGGAGGAGTGAAGCTTTCTTT.

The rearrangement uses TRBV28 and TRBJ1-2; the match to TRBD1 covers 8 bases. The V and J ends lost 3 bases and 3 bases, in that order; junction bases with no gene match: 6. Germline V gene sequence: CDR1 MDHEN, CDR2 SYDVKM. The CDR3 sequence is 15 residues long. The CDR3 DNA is TGTGCCAGCAGTTTGGTTCCGGGACAGGACTATGGCTACACCTTC. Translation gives CASSLVPGQDYGYTF.

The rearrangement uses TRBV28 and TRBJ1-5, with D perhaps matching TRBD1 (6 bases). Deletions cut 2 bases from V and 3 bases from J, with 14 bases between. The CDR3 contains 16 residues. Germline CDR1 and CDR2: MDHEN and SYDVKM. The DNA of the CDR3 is TGTGCCAGCAGTTTAGCTGTACAGGGCGTCAATCAGCCCCAGCATTTT. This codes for CASSLAVQGVNQPQHF.

The CDR3 DNA follows: TGTGCCAGCAGTGAAGAGGGTTACGAGCAGTACTTC. Encoded protein: CASSEEGYEQYF. The chain is built from TRBV6-5 and TRBJ2-7, with D possibly being TRBD2 (5 bases). Germline loops: CDR1 MNHEY, CDR2 SVGAGI. Trimming removed 5 bases at V and 4 bases at J, with 9 bases between. The CDR3 has 12 residues.